Listed below are T cell receptor beta chains from one sample, sequenced in a study of T-cell memory formation after mild COVID-19. MiXCR, run by TCRdb on the 5' RACE reads, gives a single entry per CDR3 protein. The table shows under 350,000 distinct CDR3 sequences, with roughly 15% occurring only once. Source material: PBMCs or a T cell subset sorted from them (not recorded which). All receptors come from a man aged 18 to 29 who had mild COVID-19 (a few samples of this study predate the infection). Cell type and time point are not known. The CDR3 runs from the conserved cysteine through the conserved F or W. The D gene is left open where the match is weak. Not every row has a clone size; where given, it reads once, few, many or a size class.

clone_size: few
d_call: TRBD2
v_call: TRBV12-3/TRBV12-4
j_call: TRBJ2-3
cdr3_nt: TGTGCCAGCAGTTATAGCGGGGGAGGTTCAGATACGCAGTATTTT
cdr3_aa: CASSYSGGGSDTQYF

clone_size: few
d_call: TRBD1
v_call: TRBV24-1
j_call: TRBJ2-3
cdr3_nt: TGTGCCACCAGTGACCCGGGACAGGGAGGCACAGATACGCAGTATTTT
cdr3_aa: CATSDPGQGGTDTQYF

clone_size: .
d_call: TRBD2
v_call: TRBV5-1
j_call: TRBJ2-4
cdr3_nt: TGCGCCAGCAGTGCACTAGCGGGGCCAGAAAACATTCAGTACTTC
cdr3_aa: CASSALAGPENIQYF

clone_size: .
d_call: TRBD1
v_call: TRBV7-8
j_call: TRBJ1-5
cdr3_nt: TGTGCCAGCAGCTTATGGACAGGGAATCAGCCCCAGCATTTT
cdr3_aa: CASSLWTGNQPQHF

clone_size: .
d_call: TRBD1
v_call: TRBV12-3/TRBV12-4
j_call: TRBJ1-4
cdr3_nt: TGTGCCAGCAGCGACAGGGGTAATGAAAAACTGTTTTTT
cdr3_aa: CASSDRGNEKLFF

clone_size: many
d_call: TRBD1
v_call: TRBV7-2
j_call: TRBJ2-1
cdr3_nt: TGTGCCAGCAGCCGGGACAGGGGGAACGGTGAGCAGTTCTTC
cdr3_aa: CASSRDRGNGEQFF

clone_size: few
d_call: TRBD1
v_call: TRBV5-1
j_call: TRBJ2-2
cdr3_nt: TGCGCCAGCAGCTACGGGACAGGGTTTGCCGGGGAGCTGTTTTTT
cdr3_aa: CASSYGTGFAGELFF

clone_size: few
d_call: .
v_call: TRBV6-2/TRBV6-3
j_call: TRBJ1-1
cdr3_nt: TGTGCCAGCAGTTACTCGATCTTGGAGTACACTGAAGCTTTCTTT
cdr3_aa: CASSYSILEYTEAFF

clone_size: few
d_call: .
v_call: TRBV20-1
j_call: TRBJ2-3
cdr3_nt: TGCAGTGCTAGGGGCCGGGACTTAGCGGCAGATACGCAGTATTTT
cdr3_aa: CSARGRDLAADTQYF

clone_size: few
d_call: .
v_call: TRBV3-1
j_call: TRBJ1-1
cdr3_nt: TGTGCCAGCAACACGATGAACACTGAAGCTTTCTTT
cdr3_aa: CASNTMNTEAFF

clone_size: few
d_call: .
v_call: TRBV20-1
j_call: TRBJ2-7
cdr3_nt: TGCAGTGCTAGAGCCCCGATCGGAGCCTACGAGCAGTACTTC
cdr3_aa: CSARAPIGAYEQYF